This T cell receptor (beta chain) is drawn from a study of OX40 agonist ivuxolimab in advanced cancers. Regarding the complete study: Ivuxolimab, which targeted the costimulatory receptor OX40 (CD134), was an agonistic, fully human IgG2 monoclonal antibody. Intravenous ivuxolimab was administered to patients every 2 weeks at six dose levels: 0.01, 0.1, 0.3, 1.5, 3 and 10 mg/kg. Of the 50 or so patients in dose escalation, about 19 had hepatocellular carcinoma, some 15 had melanoma, 9 had renal cell carcinoma and 9 had head and neck cancer. The dose-escalation cohort was roughly 87% male with a mean age of approximately 60 years, ranging from about 23 to 85. Patients were allowed to have had prior anti-PD-1, anti-PD-L1 or anti-CTLA-4 therapy, and roughly 40% of the dose-escalation patients had previously received checkpoint inhibitors. Partial responses occurred in three dose-escalation patients: two with cutaneous melanoma and one with hepatocellular carcinoma. The point of sequencing TCRbeta in the periphery was to test whether ivuxolimab changed TCR sequence diversity and drove clonal T-cell expansion. The paper describes the monotherapy dose-escalation part (N ≈ 52 patients) of the phase I trial of ivuxolimab.

The trial excluded patients who had a history of autoimmune disease or who were on systemic immunosuppression. Peripheral blood for TCR sequencing was collected from all dose cohorts at baseline, on cycle 4 day 1, and on cycle 7 day 1. Samples came from an open-label, multicenter, first-in-human phase I dose-escalation trial of ivuxolimab. Adults with locally advanced or metastatic melanoma, renal cell carcinoma, hepatocellular carcinoma or head and neck squamous cell carcinoma were enrolled in the trial. Before TCR sequencing, CD4+ and CD8+ T cells were separately sorted from peripheral blood. To sequence the TCRbeta CDR3 region, genomic DNA was isolated from the sorted cells. The immunoSEQ Assay was used to sequence the TCRbeta CDR3 regions. Here the immuneACCESS table is served through TCRdb, limited to in-frame sequences with V and J called. Missing clones are a known gap in these copies; in checked studies unresolved V genes cover under half, and the rest lacks a known reason. This sample gives 15,000 to 20,000 clones in total; roughly four fifths of them show up just once. The top ten clonotypes cover under 2.5% of the sample.

Results and caveats for the whole study, not just this receptor: The antigen specificity of the clonally expanded peripheral T cells was not determined. At doses from 0.1 to 3.0 mg/kg, clonal expansion was seen in both CD4+ and CD8+ blood T cells between baseline and week 6. Low levels of normalized T-cell clonal expansion were also shown by some nonresponding patients. After ivuxolimab, more expanded clones were found on average in CD8+ T cells than in CD4+ T cells. In the 0.1-3.0 mg/kg groups, partial responders were among the patients with the lowest normalized peripheral clonal expansion, particularly in CD8+ T cells.

Regarding this clone: The specificity of this receptor is unknown. No per-base quality is available; no much larger clone lies one base away.

The V end gives up 0 bases and the J end 1 base, leaving 6 bases in the junction not matched to a gene. CDR1 is given as SGDLS and CDR2 as YYNGEE, both from the germline V gene. The CDR3 numbers 17 residues from cysteine through phenylalanine. Of all the DNA, just the CDR3 is kept, 51 bases in frame from base 1. The rearrangement combines TRBV9 with TRBJ2-3; 9 bases in between match TRBD2. This receptor was obtained from an adult with an advanced solid tumor such as melanoma, head and neck, liver or kidney cancer. The starting material was CD4+ or CD8+ T cells sorted from blood, obtained in a trial of the OX40 agonist ivuxolimab. The CDR3 protein: CASSVGSGSIGTDTQYF. In nucleotides, the sequence is TGTGCCAGCAGCGTAGGTAGCGGGAGTATCGGCACAGATACGCAGTATTTT. The full variable domain, with segments outside the CDR3 supplied by the reference TRBV9 and TRBJ2-3 proteins, appears as DSGVTQTPKHLITATGQRVTLRCSPRSGDLSVYWYQQSLDQGLQFLIQYYNGEERAKGNILERFSAQQFPDLHSELNLSSLELGDSALYFCASSVGSGSIGTDTQYFGPGTRLTVL.